These 16 T cell receptor beta chains share one sample of origin, sequenced in a study of Tregs in tolerant kidney transplant recipients (dated by TCRdb to the late 2010s). Sample time point, as interpreted from the label and publication: blood sample drawn before combined kidney and bone marrow transplant. Libraries were prepared through the immunoSEQ multiplex PCR assay. As stored in TCRdb, this immuneACCESS dataset retains in-frame rearrangements with V and J assigned. A fraction of the clones does not appear; measured against another copy, unresolved V genes explain less than half of the discrepancy, and the remainder lacks a known reason. Across this sample there are around 74,000 clones, with more than 95% seen only once. The leading ten clones occupy approximately 0.52% of the sample. The material sequenced was CD4+ T cells from blood, taken before the transplant. The receptor source for this set is a human donor who received a combined kidney and bone marrow transplant.

The chain has TRBV7-2 and TRBJ2-3; 8 bases match TRBD2. From germline, CDR1 is SGHTA and CDR2 FQGNSA. CDR3 length: 18 amino acids. V lost 2 bases, J lost 4 bases, and 14 bases stayed unmatched. The CDR3 spells CASSLLRTSGGIADTQYF. The DNA for the CDR3 is TGTGCCAGCAGCTTATTAAGAACTAGCGGTGGGATCGCAGATACGCAGTATTTT.

V usage is TRBV5-4 and J usage is TRBJ1-2, with a tentative D call TRBD1 (5 bases). V was clipped by 4 bases and J by 4 bases, with 8 bases between them. Germline CDR1 reads SGHNT; CDR2 reads YYREEE (reference sequence). The CDR3 extends over 12 amino acids. The CDR3 DNA follows: TGTGCCAGCAGCGTCGACAGCTATGGCTACACCTTC. This gives the protein CASSVDSYGYTF. The whole variable domain, remainder taken from reference TRBV5-4 and TRBJ1-2, is ETGVTQSPTHLIKTRGQQVTLRCSSQSGHNTVSWYQQALGQGPQFIFQYYREEENGRGNFPPRFSGLQFPNYSSELNVNALELDDSALYLCASSVDSYGYTFGSGTRLTVV.

The rearrangement uses TRBV2 and TRBJ2-7; 7 bases map to TRBD1. This CDR3 comprises 14 residues. Germline assignment: CDR1 SNHLY and CDR2 FYNNEI. The J segment lost 0 bases and the V segment lost 2 bases, leaving 1 base of the junction unmatched. DNA of the CDR3: TGTGCCAGCAGTGAACAGGGGGTCTCCTACGAGCAGTACTTC. Its translation is CASSEQGVSYEQYF.

This clone occurred once. The chain links TRBV7-2 to TRBJ2-3, with 11 bases fitting TRBD2. The CDR3 is 17 amino acids. Unmatched junction bases numbered 9, after V lost 2 bases and J lost 5 bases. Germline CDR1 SGHTA, CDR2 FQGNSA. CDR3 nucleotides: TGTGCCAGCAGCTTATCTGCTAGCGGGGGGCCACAAGATACGCAGTATTTT. Translating it yields CASSLSASGGPQDTQYF.

CDR3 loop: CASSLNAGKYEQYF. The CDR3 nucleotides are TGTGCCAGCAGCTTAAATGCCGGGAAATACGAGCAGTACTTC. This chain links TRBV7-3 with TRBJ2-7; a possible D gene is TRBD2 (5 bases). CDR3 length equals 14 residues. With 1 base removed from V and 4 bases from J, the gap between germline ends came to 11 bases. Germline loops: CDR1 SGHTA, CDR2 FQGTGA.

V is TRBV2 and J is TRBJ2-5; TRBD1 matches 8 bases. V lost 8 bases and J lost 2; bases outside the gene matches: 1. Germline V gene data show CDR1 as SNHLY and CDR2 as FYNNEI. The CDR3 consists of 12 residues. CDR3 amino acids: CASGQGQETQYF. The CDR3 nucleotides are TGTGCCAGCGGACAGGGACAAGAGACCCAGTACTTC.

The chain joins TRBV6-5 to TRBJ1-5, with 9 bases matching TRBD1. The germline V gene has CDR1 MNHEY and CDR2 SVGAGI. Losses at the gene ends were 5 bases for V and 2 bases for J; bases not matched to a gene: 4. This CDR3 region has 15 residues. The CDR3: CASSRTGEGNQPQHF. In nucleotides, the CDR3 is TGTGCCAGCAGTCGGACAGGGGAAGGCAATCAGCCCCAGCATTTT.

The chain carries TRBV19 and TRBJ2-1; 7 positions agree with TRBD2. The germline CDR1 and CDR2 sequences are LNHDA and SQIVND (reference sequence). This CDR3 comprises 16 residues. Trimming at V came to 2 bases and at J to 7 bases, leaving 11 bases not matched to a gene. The CDR3 nucleotides are TGTGCCAGTAGTATATTGAGGGAGCGGGGAGGTAATGAGCAGTTCTTC. Its protein is CASSILRERGGNEQFF.

V is TRBV7-3 and J is TRBJ2-6; D perhaps matches TRBD1 (6 bases). The CDR3 consists of 15 residues. Germline CDR1 reads SGHTA; CDR2 reads FQGTGA. The V and J ends lost 1 base and 2 bases respectively, with 6 bases between them. The CDR3 bases are TGTGCCAGCAGCTTAAGGACAGCTGGGGCCAACGTCCTGACTTTC. Protein: CASSLRTAGANVLTF.

This sequence joins TRBV11-3 and TRBJ2-5; no reliable D call. V dropped 0 bases and J dropped 0 bases, with 11 bases sitting between them. The CDR3 totals 16 residues. The germline CDR1 and CDR2 sequences are SGHNT and YENEEA. The CDR3 coding sequence is TGTGCCAGCAGCTTAGATGGTGAACGGTACCAAGAGACCCAGTACTTC. Translation: CASSLDGERYQETQYF. Filled out from reference TRBV11-3 and TRBJ2-5, the complete variable domain reads EAGVVQSPRYKIIEKKQPVAFWCNPISGHNTLYWYLQNLGQGPELLIRYENEEAVDDSQLPKDRFSAERLKGVDSTLKIQPAELGDSAVYLCASSLDGERYQETQYFGPGTRLLVL.

The V gene is TRBV4-1, the J gene TRBJ2-5; 9 bases are a match to TRBD1. V shed 1 base and J 4 bases; nucleotides not matched to a gene: 4. CDR1 is MGHRA, CDR2 YSYEKL, per germline. The CDR3 is made up of 15 amino acids. The CDR3 DNA sequence: TGCGCCAGCAGCCAAGGGGACAGGGCATCAGAGACCCAGTACTTC. Its translation: CASSQGDRASETQYF.

This chain links TRBV11-3 with TRBJ2-1; maybe TRBD2 (5 bases). The germline gives CDR1 SGHNT, CDR2 YENEEA. Trimming took 3 bases from V and 4 from J, leaving 7 bases between them. There are 13 residues in the CDR3. This chain's CDR3 is CASSFRRYNEQFF. In DNA form, the CDR3 reads TGTGCCAGCAGCTTCCGGAGGTACAATGAGCAGTTCTTC.

The V and J genes are TRBV7-9 and TRBJ1-4; D gene ambiguous. The V end lost 0 bases, the J end lost 3 bases, and 5 bases lay between the germline ends. The length of the CDR3 is 14 residues. The V gene's germline CDR1 is SEHNR and CDR2 FQNEAQ (reference sequence). The CDR3 region is CASSLAASNEKLFF. The CDR3 nucleotides are TGTGCCAGCAGCTTAGCAGCTTCTAATGAAAAACTGTTTTTT.

In this sample, this clone turned up once. V is TRBV30 and J is TRBJ2-3; D is possibly TRBD2 (7 bases). V was clipped by 3 bases and J by 3 bases, with 13 bases between them. CDR1 and CDR2 (germline): GTSNPN, SVGIG (reference sequence). This CDR3 comprises 14 residues. CDR3 bases: TGTGCCTGGAGGGGGGGGCTAGCGACAGATACGCAGTATTTT. Its translation is CAWRGGLATDTQYF.

This rearrangement joins TRBV18 to TRBJ2-7; perhaps TRBD1 as D (6 bases). Trimming left V 2 bases short and J 3 bases short, with 11 bases between. Germline V gene lookup returns CDR1 KGHSH and CDR2 LQKENI. The CDR3 contains 14 residues. CDR3 DNA sequence: TGTGCCAGCTCACCATGGGACAAAAACTACGAGCAGTACTTC. Protein product: CASSPWDKNYEQYF.

This rearrangement joins TRBV11-3 to TRBJ2-3; 7 nucleotides agree with TRBD2. V dropped 4 bases and J dropped 6; count of bases not matched to a gene: 10. Germline-derived CDR1 and CDR2 are SGHNT and YENEEA. The CDR3 has 15 residues. The CDR3 reads CASSSWTRTRDTQYF. As DNA, the CDR3 is TGTGCCAGCAGCTCCTGGACTAGAACAAGGGATACGCAGTATTTT.